This entry lists 22 T cell receptor beta chains sequenced from one sample in a study of T cell responses to AZD1222 COVID-19 vaccine. TCRdb's table, derived via immunoSEQ multiplex PCR, lists solely in-frame clones and lacks some. The table shows about 140,000 clones, with approximately 93% occurring only once. This specimen consisted of peripheral blood, obtained after recovery from COVID-19. These receptors came from an adult who had recovered from COVID-19.

This clone came up once. The rearrangement joins TRBV6-5 to TRBJ2-7; 9 bases are shared with TRBD2. The CDR3 is 15 residues long. Trimming removed 6 bases from V and 5 bases from J; junction bases left unmatched: 11. Germline V gives CDR1 MNHEY, CDR2 SVGAGI. CDR3 in amino acids: CASRFLAGNQDEQYF. The CDR3 DNA reads as TGTGCCAGCAGGTTTCTAGCGGGAAATCAAGACGAGCAGTACTTC.

J is TRBJ2-7 and V is TRBV6-2 or TRBV6-3; no clear D. V was pared by 6 bases and J by 0 bases, with 3 bases between. Germline V lookup: CDR1 MNHEY, CDR2 SVGEGT. The CDR3 is made up of 11 amino acids. For the CDR3, the DNA is TGTGCCAGCAGCGGCTCCTACGAGCAGTACTTC. This codes for CASSGSYEQYF.

The chain links TRBV5-1 to TRBJ2-2; 8 bases line up with TRBD1. Unmatched junction bases numbered 5, after V lost 4 bases and J lost 3 bases. CDR1 SGHRS and CDR2 YFSETQ come from the germline V gene. The CDR3 has 15 residues. CDR3 residues: CASSEDRADTGELFF. CDR3 bases: TGCGCCAGCAGCGAGGACAGGGCCGACACCGGGGAGCTGTTTTTT.

This chain joins TRBV21-1 and TRBJ2-3; the D call TRBD2 from the table was never checked on the DNA. TRBV21-1 is assigned pseudogene status. This CDR3 comprises 17 residues. The CDR3 DNA is TGTGCCAGCAGCAAGGATGTGGGCGGGAGGACTACAGATACGCAGTATTTT. This sequence encodes CASSKDVGGRTTDTQYF.

The chain combines TRBV5-5 with TRBJ2-7; the match to TRBD1 covers 9 bases. J gave up 2 bases and V 4 bases, and 4 bases lay outside the gene matches. Germline values: CDR1 SGHKS, CDR2 YYEKEE (reference sequence). This CDR3 is 14 amino acids long. This chain's CDR3 is CASSPRQGAYEQYF. In DNA form, the CDR3 reads TGTGCCAGCAGCCCTAGACAGGGGGCCTACGAGCAGTACTTC.

The chain combines TRBV28 with TRBJ2-7; TRBD1 matches at 7 bases. Losses at the gene ends were 7 bases for V and 0 bases for J; bases not matched to a gene: 6. Germline V gives CDR1 MDHEN, CDR2 SYDVKM. CDR3 length: 14 amino acids. CDR3 loop: CASIEGALSYEQYF. The DNA of the CDR3 is TGTGCCAGCATAGAGGGGGCTCTCTCCTACGAGCAGTACTTC.

The rearrangement uses TRBV2 and TRBJ2-7, with D possibly matching TRBD2 (5 bases). V lost 4 bases to trimming and J lost 7 bases, with 5 bases between them. The CDR3 sequence is 10 residues long. Germline-derived CDR1 and CDR2 are SNHLY and FYNNEI. The CDR3 reads CASSAGEQYF. The CDR3 DNA is TGTGCCAGCAGTGCGGGGGAGCAGTACTTC.

The chain carries TRBV28 and TRBJ1-1; D is unresolved. CDR1 is MDHEN and CDR2 is SYDVKM in the germline V gene. The CDR3 runs to 13 residues. V dropped 2 bases and J dropped 1 base, with 5 bases sitting between them. In DNA, the CDR3 is TGTGCCAGCAGTTTAGTATGGAACACTGAAGCTTTCTTT. Amino acids: CASSLVWNTEAFF.

The J gene is TRBJ2-1, the V gene TRBV3-1 (or the pseudogene TRBV3-2); the match to TRBD1 covers 8 bases. CDR3 length: 15 residues. V shed 5 bases and J 8 bases; nucleotides not matched to a gene: 11. CDR1 and CDR2 (germline): LGHDT, YNNKEL (reference sequence). DNA for the CDR3: TGTGCCAGCAGCGTAGATACAGGGGGAGGCGATGAGCAGTTCTTC. Translated: CASSVDTGGGDEQFF.

This clone was picked up one time. CDR3 sequence reads: CASSIRVYEQYF. CDR3 bases: TGTGCCAGTAGTATAAGGGTGTACGAGCAGTACTTC. The chain has TRBV19 and TRBJ2-7; D remains unclear. The length of the CDR3 is 12 residues. Germline CDR1 and CDR2: LNHDA and SQIVND (reference sequence). Trimming shortened V by 2 bases and J by 4 bases, and 6 bases separated the two germline ends. The full variable domain, in which reference TRBV19 and TRBJ2-7 provide the parts outside the CDR3, is DGGITQSPKYLFRKEGQNVTLSCEQNLNHDAMYWYRQDPGQGLRLIYYSQIVNDFQKGDIAEGYSVSREKKESFPLTVTSAQKNPTAFYLCASSIRVYEQYFGPGTRLTVT.

The chain links TRBV11-2 to TRBJ2-3; D is perhaps TRBD2 (6 bases). Trimming removed 4 bases from V and 3 bases from J, with 14 bases in between. Per germline, CDR1 SGHAT and CDR2 FQNNGV. The CDR3 covers 15 residues. CDR3 loop: CASSSEGRSTDTQYF. In DNA, the CDR3 is TGTGCCAGCAGCTCGGAGGGCCGGAGTACAGATACGCAGTATTTT.

The chain joins TRBV19 to TRBJ1-2, with 8 nucleotides matching TRBD1. From germline, CDR1 is LNHDA and CDR2 SQIVND (reference sequence). Trimming cost V 5 bases and J 8 bases; bases outside gene matches: 7. The length of the CDR3 is 13 residues. CDR3 coding DNA: TGTGCCAGTAGTCCCGACAGGGGCGGCGGCTACACCTTC. This codes for CASSPDRGGGYTF.

The V call is TRBV19, the J call TRBJ1-5; D gene uncertain. V lost 1 base and J lost 5, with 15 bases in between. The CDR3 loop spans 16 amino acids. Germline values: CDR1 LNHDA, CDR2 SQIVND (reference sequence). CDR3 DNA sequence: TGTGCCAGTAGTATAGGACCCCTCGGATGGCATCAGCCCCAGCATTTT. It yields the protein CASSIGPLGWHQPQHF.

This chain links TRBV5-1 with TRBJ2-3; D gene uncertain. The CDR3 loop spans 14 amino acids. Looked up from germline, CDR1 is SGHRS and CDR2 is YFSETQ. Trimming removed 2 bases from V and 0 bases from J, with 7 bases in between. CDR3 residues: CASSFTTSTDTQYF. The CDR3 DNA sequence: TGCGCCAGCAGCTTCACAACTAGCACAGATACGCAGTATTTT.

In this sample, this clone turned up once. The V call is TRBV6-5, the J call TRBJ2-1, with TRBD2 identical over 8 bases. The V and J ends lost 3 bases and 0 bases, in that order; junction bases with no gene match: 4. CDR1 and CDR2 from the germline V gene are MNHEY and SVGAGI. CDR3 length equals 16 residues. As DNA, the CDR3 is TGTGCCAGCAGTTATACTAGCGGAGTCTCCTACAATGAGCAGTTCTTC. Protein product: CASSYTSGVSYNEQFF.

The chain combines TRBV28 with TRBJ1-1; unclear D gene. The CDR3 totals 13 residues. Trimming stripped 4 bases from V and 2 bases from J, with 8 bases between. The V gene's germline CDR1 is MDHEN and CDR2 SYDVKM. DNA for the CDR3: TGTGCCAGCAGTTACGGAATAAACACTGAAGCTTTCTTT. Its translation: CASSYGINTEAFF.

The genes are TRBV5-5 and TRBJ1-3; a possible D gene is TRBD1 (6 bases). The CDR3 consists of 16 residues. Germline V lookup: CDR1 SGHKS, CDR2 YYEKEE (reference sequence). The ends were cut back, 0 bases at V and 0 bases at J, with 10 bases in the middle. The CDR3 bases are TGTGCCAGCAGCTTGGCCCTGACAGGCTCTGGAAACACCATATATTTT. Encoded protein: CASSLALTGSGNTIYF.

This chain links TRBV5-4 with TRBJ2-2; 12 bases map to TRBD2. From germline, CDR1 is SGHNT and CDR2 YYREEE (reference sequence). With V trimmed by 4 bases and J by 2 bases, 6 bases remained unmatched. The length of the CDR3 is 17 residues. The CDR3 DNA reads TGTGCCAGCAGCACCGGGACTAGCGGGTCAAACACCGGGGAGCTGTTTTTT. Its translation is CASSTGTSGSNTGELFF.

V gene TRBV11-2 combines with J gene TRBJ2-1; D unresolved. The length of the CDR3 is 12 residues. The V gene's germline CDR1 is SGHAT and CDR2 FQNNGV. V lost 5 bases, J lost 15 bases, and 17 bases lay in between. DNA for the CDR3: TGTGCCAGCAGCATGGACCCTCAAGCAAGGTTCTTC. Translation: CASSMDPQARFF.

This clone was found once. The chain uses TRBV6-5 and TRBJ1-2; no definite D call. CDR1 and CDR2 (germline): MNHEY, SVGAGI. V shed 2 bases and J shed 0 bases, with 10 bases lying between them. This CDR3 is built from 15 residues. CDR3 coding DNA: TGTGCCAGCAGTTACACCCATCCAACTAACTATGGCTACACCTTC. This codes for CASSYTHPTNYGYTF.

The V call is TRBV5-1, the J call TRBJ1-2, with TRBD1 matching over 11 bases. Germline V gene lookup returns CDR1 SGHRS and CDR2 YFSETQ. This CDR3 has 15 residues. Germline trimming cut 4 bases from V and 4 bases from J; bases unmatched to any gene: 6. The CDR3 loop reads CASSTGQGALYGYTF. The CDR3 DNA is TGCGCCAGCAGCACCGGACAGGGGGCTCTCTATGGCTACACCTTC.

The chain links TRBV5-1 to TRBJ2-7; TRBD2 matches at 12 bases. CDR1 is SGHRS and CDR2 is YFSETQ in the germline V gene. The CDR3 totals 15 residues. J lost 4 bases, V lost 4 bases, and 6 bases had no gene match. Here the CDR3 DNA reads TGCGCCAGCAGCACGGGACTAGCGGGTGGATACGAGCAGTACTTC. It translates to CASSTGLAGGYEQYF.